Below, one T cell receptor beta chain is given with its context. Profiled with immunoSEQ multiplex PCR; TCRdb holds only in-frame clones, not every one. Here the sample spans 120,000 or so clones, roughly 82% being singletons. This record belongs to a study of cytomegalovirus exposure and HLA in healthy donors. Trimming took off 6 bases at V and 7 bases at J, with 32 bases between the two ends. This CDR3 has 18 residues. Germline CDR1 is SGHRS and CDR2 is YFSETQ. The chain uses TRBV5-1 and TRBJ2-7, with D possibly matching TRBD1 (6 bases). Material for sequencing was PBMCs. The origin of this receptor is a man between 18 and 35 years old in good health and CMV-seronegative. CDR3 bases: TGCGCCAGCACCTTAGGGTTCATCGGGACACAGAGGCCCCTTGAGCAGTACTTC. Its protein is CASTLGFIGTQRPLEQYF.